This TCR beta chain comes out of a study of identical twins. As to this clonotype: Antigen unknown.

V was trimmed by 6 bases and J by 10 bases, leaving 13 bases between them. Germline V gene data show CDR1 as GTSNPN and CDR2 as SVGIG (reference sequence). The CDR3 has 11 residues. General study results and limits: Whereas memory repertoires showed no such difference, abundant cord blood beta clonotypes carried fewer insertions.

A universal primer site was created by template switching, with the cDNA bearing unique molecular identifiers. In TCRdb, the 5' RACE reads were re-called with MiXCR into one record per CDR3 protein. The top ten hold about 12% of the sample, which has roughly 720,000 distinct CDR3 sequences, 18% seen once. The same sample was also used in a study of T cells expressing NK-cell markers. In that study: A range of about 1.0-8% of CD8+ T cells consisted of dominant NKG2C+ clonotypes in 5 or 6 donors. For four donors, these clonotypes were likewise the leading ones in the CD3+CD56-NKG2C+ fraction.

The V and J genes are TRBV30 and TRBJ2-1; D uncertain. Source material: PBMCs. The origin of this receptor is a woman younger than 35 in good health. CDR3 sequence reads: CACASFGEQFF. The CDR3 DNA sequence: TGTGCCTGCGCTTCGTTCGGCGAGCAGTTCTTC.